Listed below are T cell receptor beta chains from one sample, sequenced in a study of shared clonotypes between healthy human individuals. Here immunoSEQ multiplex PCR was the method, and the copy in TCRdb shows in-frame clones only, minus some. The sample yields about 2.5 million clones, 85% to 95% seen once. What was sequenced was naive CD4+ T cells from PBMCs. The receptors derive from a young man in good health. Some clones in this sample may be carry-over from other donors' samples. Both conserved end residues are trimmed from each CDR3. Fields, in order: V gene, J gene, CDR3 protein.

TRBV19	TRBJ1-3	ASQSGGHGNTIY
TRBV7-3	TRBJ2-1	ASSLGRGHSYNEQF
TRBV9	TRBJ2-3	ASSPLGLQDMADTQY
TRBV4-2	TRBJ2-1	ASSQDWGTSYNEQF
TRBV27	TRBJ2-7	ASRSQAQGWLTGEQY
TRBV18	TRBJ2-6	ASSPVDLPSGANVLT
TRBV19	TRBJ2-1	ASSSLAYEQF
TRBV5-1	TRBJ2-6	ASSLGGAGANVLT
TRBV29-1	TRBJ2-5	SIGGGAETQY
TRBV7-2	TRBJ2-7	ASSLVFGYEQY
TRBV5-4	TRBJ2-1	ASSSTPGGRAWDEQF
TRBV5-1	TRBJ2-5	ASSPPDRPGETQY
TRBV27	TRBJ1-3	ASSTVSGNTIY
TRBV28	TRBJ2-7	ASSVGGLYYEQY
TRBV6-4	TRBJ2-1	ASSVWPGGPGNEQF
TRBV11-2	TRBJ1-1	ASSLGGDTEAF
TRBV6-5	TRBJ1-1	ASSRGLNTEAF
TRBV18	TRBJ1-3	ASSPRPGDTIY
TRBV11-2	TRBJ2-3	ASSFSAASTDTQY
TRBV6-6	TRBJ1-5	ASSYGGGINQPQH
TRBV6-9	TRBJ2-4	ASSSYPTSGRARIFKNIQY
TRBV7-3	TRBJ2-1	ASSLNQGSYNEQF
TRBV7-2	TRBJ2-7	ASSPAVTYEQY
TRBV5-1	TRBJ1-1	ASTVVSGDTEAF
TRBV5-6	TRBJ2-7	ASSLAGVSYEQY
TRBV18	TRBJ2-1	ASSPEGGSYNEQF
TRBV29-1	TRBJ1-2	SARTGSNYGYT
TRBV5-4	TRBJ2-7	ASSGKGRGADEQY
TRBV6-1	TRBJ2-1	ASSVRTGGVNEQF
TRBV19	TRBJ2-7	ASSRSGQGGFGRYEQY
TRBV7-2	TRBJ2-5	ASSSIGTGGSQKTQY
TRBV27	TRBJ2-7	ASNPAHRASYEQY
TRBV6-1	TRBJ2-7	ASSEAGQGARYEQY
TRBV5-1	TRBJ2-7	ASSLEGLGDEQY
TRBV9	TRBJ2-6	ASTRDWGSGANVLT
TRBV7-9	TRBJ2-7	ASSPPDRGPYEQY
TRBV18	TRBJ1-4	ASSLLLIPATNEKLF
TRBV5-1	TRBJ2-1	ASTSSGSSSYNEQF
TRBV5-1	TRBJ1-2	ASSGSPNYGYT
TRBV30	TRBJ2-5	AWSRLGQGPEETQY
TRBV7-3	TRBJ2-2	ASSASREPGELF
TRBV2	TRBJ2-1	ASSEAGDSYNEQF
TRBV18	TRBJ2-3	ASSQLAATDTQY
TRBV7-9	TRBJ1-4	ASSLARRVTGDEKLF
TRBV7-3	TRBJ2-7	ASSSRGGSNEQY
TRBV11-2	TRBJ1-2	ASSPDRNYGYT
TRBV18	TRBJ2-2	ASSPPGELF
TRBV4-1	TRBJ1-4	ASSQLPGQATNEKLF
TRBV5-6	TRBJ1-4	ASSLWDRENLGKLF
TRBV29-1	TRBJ2-1	SATGIVDNEQF
TRBV9	TRBJ2-1	ASSVGTSVYNEQF
TRBV4-2	TRBJ2-3	ASSQDRGFTDTQY
TRBV5-1	TRBJ2-3	ASSLAGVGTDTQY
TRBV5-6	TRBJ2-7	ASSLDPGLTGSQY
TRBV14	TRBJ2-5	ASSQDLSSGRRGTQY
TRBV6-1	TRBJ2-7	ASGRDRGDEQY
TRBV25-1	TRBJ1-1	ASSGRTGSTEAF